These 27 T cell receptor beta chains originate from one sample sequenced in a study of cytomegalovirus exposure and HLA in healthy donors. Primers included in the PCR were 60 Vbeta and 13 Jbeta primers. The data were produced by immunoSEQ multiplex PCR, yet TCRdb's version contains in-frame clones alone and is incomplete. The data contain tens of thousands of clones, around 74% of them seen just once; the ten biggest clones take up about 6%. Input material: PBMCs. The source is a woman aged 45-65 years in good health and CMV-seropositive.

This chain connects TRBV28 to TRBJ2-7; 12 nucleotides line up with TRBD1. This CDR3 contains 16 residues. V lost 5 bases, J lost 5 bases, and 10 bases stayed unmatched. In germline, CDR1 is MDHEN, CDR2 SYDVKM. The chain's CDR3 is CASSPLGGTGGNEQYF. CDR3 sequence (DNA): TGTGCCAGCAGTCCATTAGGTGGGACAGGGGGCAACGAGCAGTACTTC.

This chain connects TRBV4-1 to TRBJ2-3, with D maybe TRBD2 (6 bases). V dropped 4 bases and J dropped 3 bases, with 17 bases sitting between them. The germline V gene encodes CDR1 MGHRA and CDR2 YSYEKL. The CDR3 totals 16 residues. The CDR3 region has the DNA TGCGCCAGCAGCCCCCCGGGCGGGACTCTAACAGATACGCAGTATTTT. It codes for CASSPPGGTLTDTQYF.

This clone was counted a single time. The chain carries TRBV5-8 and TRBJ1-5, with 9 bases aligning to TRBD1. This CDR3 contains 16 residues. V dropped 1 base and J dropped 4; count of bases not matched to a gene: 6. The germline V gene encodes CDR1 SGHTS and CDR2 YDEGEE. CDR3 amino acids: CASSLTGTGFNQPQHF. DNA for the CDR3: TGTGCCAGCAGCTTGACCGGGACAGGGTTTAATCAGCCCCAGCATTTT.

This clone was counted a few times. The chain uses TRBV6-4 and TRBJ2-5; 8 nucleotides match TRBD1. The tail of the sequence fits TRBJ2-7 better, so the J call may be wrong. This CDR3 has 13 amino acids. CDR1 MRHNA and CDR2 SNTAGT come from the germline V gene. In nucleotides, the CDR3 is TGTGCCAGCAGTGCCGACAGGGGTTACGAGCAGTACTTC. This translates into CASSADRGYEQYF.

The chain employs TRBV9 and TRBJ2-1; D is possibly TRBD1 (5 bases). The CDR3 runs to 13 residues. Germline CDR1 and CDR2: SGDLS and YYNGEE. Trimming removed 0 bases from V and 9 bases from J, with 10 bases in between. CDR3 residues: CASSVAPGSEQFF. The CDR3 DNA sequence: TGTGCCAGCAGCGTAGCCCCAGGGTCTGAGCAGTTCTTC.

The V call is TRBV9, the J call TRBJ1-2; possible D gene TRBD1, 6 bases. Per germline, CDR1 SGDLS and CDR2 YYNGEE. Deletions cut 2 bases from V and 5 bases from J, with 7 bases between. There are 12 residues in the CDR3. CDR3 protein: CASSVTGYGYTF. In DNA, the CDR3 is TGTGCCAGCAGCGTGACAGGTTATGGCTACACCTTC.

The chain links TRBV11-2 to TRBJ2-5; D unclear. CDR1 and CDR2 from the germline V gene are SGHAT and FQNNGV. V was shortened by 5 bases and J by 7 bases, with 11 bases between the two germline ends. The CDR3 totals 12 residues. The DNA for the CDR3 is TGTGCCAGCAGCCCCCCCTCGGGGACCCAGTACTTC. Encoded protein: CASSPPSGTQYF.

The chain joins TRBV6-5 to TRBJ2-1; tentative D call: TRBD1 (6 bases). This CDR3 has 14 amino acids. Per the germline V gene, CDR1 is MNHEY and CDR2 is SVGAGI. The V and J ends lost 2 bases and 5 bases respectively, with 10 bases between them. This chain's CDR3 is CASSYGTPDNEQFF. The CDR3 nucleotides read TGTGCCAGCAGTTACGGGACACCAGACAATGAGCAGTTCTTC.

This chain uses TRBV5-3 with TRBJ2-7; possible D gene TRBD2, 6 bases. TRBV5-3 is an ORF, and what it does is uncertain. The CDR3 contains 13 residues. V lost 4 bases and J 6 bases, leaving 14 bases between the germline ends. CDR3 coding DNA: TGTGCCAGAAGCCCGCTTAAGGGAGGCGAGCAGTACTTC. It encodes CARSPLKGGEQYF.

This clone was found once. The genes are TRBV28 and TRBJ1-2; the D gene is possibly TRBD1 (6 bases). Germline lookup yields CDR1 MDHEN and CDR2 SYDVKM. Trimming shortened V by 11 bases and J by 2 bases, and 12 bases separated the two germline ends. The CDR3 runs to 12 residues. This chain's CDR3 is CAAMGQNYGYTF. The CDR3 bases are TGTGCCGCAATGGGACAAAACTATGGCTACACCTTC.

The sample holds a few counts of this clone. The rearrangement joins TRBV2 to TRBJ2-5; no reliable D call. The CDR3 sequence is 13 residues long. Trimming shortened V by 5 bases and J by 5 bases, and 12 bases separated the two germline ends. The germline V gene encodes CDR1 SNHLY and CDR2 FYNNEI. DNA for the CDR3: TGTGCCAGCAGTCGAGGTGTGGTGGAGACCCAGTACTTC. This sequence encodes CASSRGVVETQYF.

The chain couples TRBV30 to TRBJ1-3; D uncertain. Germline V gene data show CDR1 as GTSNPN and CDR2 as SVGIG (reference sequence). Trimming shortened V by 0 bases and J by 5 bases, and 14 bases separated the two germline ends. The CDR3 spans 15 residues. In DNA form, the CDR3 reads TGTGCCTGGAGTGTACTGCGGCTAATGAGAAACACCATATATTTT. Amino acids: CAWSVLRLMRNTIYF. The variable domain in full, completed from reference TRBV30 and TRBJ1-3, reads SQTIHQWPATLVQPVGSPLSLECTVEGTSNPNLYWYRQAAGRGLQLLFYSVGIGQISSEVPQNLSASRPQDRQFILSSKKLLLSDSGFYLCAWSVLRLMRNTIYFGEGSWLTVV.

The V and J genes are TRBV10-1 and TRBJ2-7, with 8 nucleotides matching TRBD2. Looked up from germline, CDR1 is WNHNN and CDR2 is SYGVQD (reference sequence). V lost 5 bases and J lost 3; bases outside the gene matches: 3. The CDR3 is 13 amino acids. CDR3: CASSSGGFYEQYF. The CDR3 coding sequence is TGCGCCAGCAGTAGCGGGGGATTCTACGAGCAGTACTTC.

The CDR3 DNA follows: TGTGCCAGCAGCTTACCCCGGACAGACTACGAGCAGTACTTC. Protein: CASSLPRTDYEQYF. The chain is built from TRBV11-2 and TRBJ2-7; the D gene is possibly TRBD1 (6 bases). CDR3 length equals 14 residues. Germline V CDR1 and CDR2: SGHAT, FQNNGV. The V end was cut by 2 bases, the J end by 3 bases, with 11 bases between.

CDR3 nucleotide sequence: TGTGCCAGCGGTCGGGACTACGAGCAGTACTTC. This translates into CASGRDYEQYF. The chain employs TRBV5-6 and TRBJ2-7; tentative D call: TRBD2 (5 bases). The CDR3 is 11 residues long. Germline V gene data show CDR1 as SGHDT and CDR2 as YYEEEE. The ends were cut back, 7 bases at V and 3 bases at J, with 8 bases in the middle.

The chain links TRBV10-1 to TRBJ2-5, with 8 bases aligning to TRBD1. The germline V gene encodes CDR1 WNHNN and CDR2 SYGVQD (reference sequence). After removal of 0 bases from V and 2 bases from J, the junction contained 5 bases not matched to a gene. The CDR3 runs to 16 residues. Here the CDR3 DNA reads TGCGCCAGCAGTGAGTCATGGACAGGGATACAAGAGACCCAGTACTTC. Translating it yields CASSESWTGIQETQYF.

DNA for the CDR3: TGTGCCAGCAGCTCAGGACAACCACACCAAGAGACCCAGTACTTC. Amino acids: CASSSGQPHQETQYF. The chain carries TRBV5-4 and TRBJ2-5; D possibly corresponds to TRBD1 (5 bases). Germline lookup yields CDR1 SGHNT and CDR2 YYREEE (reference sequence). The CDR3 sequence is 15 residues long. V dropped 3 bases and J dropped 0 bases, with 12 bases sitting between them.

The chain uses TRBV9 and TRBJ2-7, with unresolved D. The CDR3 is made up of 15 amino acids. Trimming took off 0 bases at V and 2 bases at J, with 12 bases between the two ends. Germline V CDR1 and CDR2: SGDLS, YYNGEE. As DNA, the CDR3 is TGTGCCAGCAGCGTAGAAGCCGACACAACCTACGAGCAGTACTTC. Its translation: CASSVEADTTYEQYF.

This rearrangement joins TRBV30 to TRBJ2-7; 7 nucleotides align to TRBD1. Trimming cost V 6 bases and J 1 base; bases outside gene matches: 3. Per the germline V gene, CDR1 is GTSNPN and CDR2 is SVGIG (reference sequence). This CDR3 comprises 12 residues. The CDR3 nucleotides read TGTGCCTGTGTGGACAGGTCCTACGAGCAGTACTTC. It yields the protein CACVDRSYEQYF.

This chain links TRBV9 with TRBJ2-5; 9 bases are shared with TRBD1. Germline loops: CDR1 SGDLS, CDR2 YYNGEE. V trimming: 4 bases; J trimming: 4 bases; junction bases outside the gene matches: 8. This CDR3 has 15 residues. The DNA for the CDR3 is TGTGCCAGCAGCTCGGGACAGGGTTTGAGAGAGACCCAGTACTTC. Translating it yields CASSSGQGLRETQYF.

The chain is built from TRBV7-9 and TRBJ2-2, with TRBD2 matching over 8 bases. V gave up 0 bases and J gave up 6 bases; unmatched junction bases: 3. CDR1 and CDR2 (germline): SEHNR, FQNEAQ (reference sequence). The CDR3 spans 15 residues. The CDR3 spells CASSLAAGAAGELFF. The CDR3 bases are TGTGCCAGCAGCTTAGCAGCGGGAGCGGCCGGGGAGCTGTTTTTT. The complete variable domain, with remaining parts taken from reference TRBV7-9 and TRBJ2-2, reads DTGVSQNPRHKITKRGQNVTFRCDPISEHNRLYWYRQTLGQGPEFLTYFQNEAQLEKSRLLSDRFSAERPKGSFSTLEIQRTEQGDSAMYLCASSLAAGAAGELFFGEGSRLTVL.

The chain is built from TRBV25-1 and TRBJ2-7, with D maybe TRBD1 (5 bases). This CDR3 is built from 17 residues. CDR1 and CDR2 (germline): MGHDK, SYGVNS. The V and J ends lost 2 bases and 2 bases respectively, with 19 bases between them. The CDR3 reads CASSETKGVPLPYEQYF. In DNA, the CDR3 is TGTGCCAGCAGTGAAACGAAAGGGGTACCTCTCCCCTACGAGCAGTACTTC.

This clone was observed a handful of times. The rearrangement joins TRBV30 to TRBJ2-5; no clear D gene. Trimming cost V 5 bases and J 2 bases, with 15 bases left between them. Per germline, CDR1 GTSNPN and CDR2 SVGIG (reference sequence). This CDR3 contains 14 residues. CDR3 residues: CAWLSVPAQETQYF. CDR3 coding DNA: TGTGCCTGGCTATCCGTTCCCGCTCAAGAGACCCAGTACTTC.

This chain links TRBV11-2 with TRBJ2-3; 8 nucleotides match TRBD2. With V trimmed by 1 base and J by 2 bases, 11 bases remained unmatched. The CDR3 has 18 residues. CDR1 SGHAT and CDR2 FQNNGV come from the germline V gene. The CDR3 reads CASSLGVGAGGSTDTQYF. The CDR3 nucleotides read TGTGCCAGCAGCTTAGGGGTAGGGGCGGGAGGTTCCACAGATACGCAGTATTTT.

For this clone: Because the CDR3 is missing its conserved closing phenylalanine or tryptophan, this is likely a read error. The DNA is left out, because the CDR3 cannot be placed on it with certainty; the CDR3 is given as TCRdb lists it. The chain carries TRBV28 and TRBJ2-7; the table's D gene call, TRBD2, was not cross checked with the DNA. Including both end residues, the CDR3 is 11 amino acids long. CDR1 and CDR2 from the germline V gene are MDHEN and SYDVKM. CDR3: CASGGRGRLWI.

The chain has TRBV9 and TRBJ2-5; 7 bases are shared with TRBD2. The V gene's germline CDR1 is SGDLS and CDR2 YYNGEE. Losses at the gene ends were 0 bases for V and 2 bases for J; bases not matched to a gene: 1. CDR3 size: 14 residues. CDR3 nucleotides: TGTGCCAGCAGCGTAGACGGGGGGCAAGAGACCCAGTACTTC. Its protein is CASSVDGGQETQYF.

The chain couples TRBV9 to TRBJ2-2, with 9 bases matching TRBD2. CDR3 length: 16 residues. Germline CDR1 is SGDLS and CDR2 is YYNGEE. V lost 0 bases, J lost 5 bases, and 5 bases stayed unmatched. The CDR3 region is CASSVVSSGMTGELFF. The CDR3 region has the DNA TGTGCCAGCAGCGTAGTTTCTAGCGGGATGACCGGGGAGCTGTTTTTT.